The sample holds one count of the clone carrying this T cell receptor (beta chain). Assay: immunoSEQ multiplex PCR; the TCRdb copy retains only in-frame clones and omits some. In the table there are over 150,000 clones, approximately 82% of which are singletons. The data derive from a study of blood T cell repertoires in COVID-19. CDR3 length equals 14 residues. V shed 7 bases and J shed 3 bases, with 13 bases lying between them. Germline V lookup: CDR1 LNHDA, CDR2 SQIVND (reference sequence). This chain connects TRBV19 to TRBJ1-5; weak D call: TRBD1 (6 bases). This clonotype was sampled from a human donor in a cohort sampled during active COVID-19. The sample was peripheral blood. This CDR3 is CASNKQGYNQPQHF. The CDR3 DNA reads TGTGCCAGTAATAAACAGGGTTACAATCAGCCCCAGCATTTT.